These 11 T cell receptor beta chains were sequenced from one sample in a study of OX40 agonist ivuxolimab in advanced cancers. Libraries were prepared by immunoSEQ multiplex PCR; TCRdb keeps only in-frame clonotypes and omits some of them. The sample lists over 70,000 clones; just over 85% were seen once. The sequences come from CD4+ or CD8+ T cells sorted from blood, collected in a trial of the OX40 agonist ivuxolimab. The origin of the receptors is an adult with an advanced solid tumor such as melanoma, head and neck, liver or kidney cancer.

The V call is TRBV6-5, the J call TRBJ2-7; maybe TRBD1 (5 bases). Germline-derived CDR1 and CDR2 are MNHEY and SVGAGI. CDR3 size: 13 residues. V dropped 6 bases and J dropped 2 bases, with 11 bases sitting between them. The CDR3 here is CASSKTEAYEQYF. The CDR3 bases are TGTGCCAGCAGCAAGACAGAGGCCTACGAGCAGTACTTC.

The chain recombines TRBV10-2 with TRBJ2-3; no reliable D call. Germline assignment: CDR1 WSHSY and CDR2 SAAADI. This CDR3 region has 16 residues. V lost 4 bases, J lost 0 bases, and 14 bases lay in between. The CDR3 here is CASSVGYSTSTDTQYF. The CDR3 nucleotides are TGCGCCAGCAGTGTAGGGTATTCTACTAGCACAGATACGCAGTATTTT.

The chain has TRBV21-1 and TRBJ1-1. TRBV21-1 is a documented pseudogene. CDR3 length: 17 residues. CDR3 in DNA: TGTGCCAGCAGCAAAGAAGCGGGGCCGGATGAGAACACTGAAGCTTTCTTT. This translates into CASSKEAGPDENTEAFF.

The genes are TRBV7-2 and TRBJ2-1, with 12 bases matching TRBD2. This CDR3 spans 16 amino acids. V shed 4 bases, J shed 8 bases, and the junction held 9 bases outside the gene matches. Germline assignment: CDR1 SGHTA and CDR2 FQGNSA. The CDR3 spells CASSSRLAGVVDEQFF. CDR3 coding DNA: TGTGCCAGCAGCTCACGACTAGCGGGGGTGGTCGATGAGCAGTTCTTC.

The CDR3 is CASSGDRRGYGYTF. CDR3 nucleotides: TGTGCCAGCAGCGGGGACAGGAGGGGCTATGGCTACACCTTC. The rearrangement links TRBV2 to TRBJ1-2, with TRBD1 matching over 8 bases. With V trimmed by 6 bases and J by 4 bases, 7 bases remained unmatched. This CDR3 comprises 14 residues. CDR1 is SNHLY, CDR2 FYNNEI, per germline.

The genes are TRBV7-2 and TRBJ2-3, with 9 bases fitting TRBD1. Germline CDR1 and CDR2: SGHTA and FQGNSA. This CDR3 region has 17 residues. V lost 3 bases, J lost 6 bases, and 13 bases stayed unmatched. CDR3 sequence reads: CASSFLLGTGSKDTQYF. The CDR3, as DNA: TGTGCCAGCAGCTTCCTACTCGGGACAGGGAGTAAGGATACGCAGTATTTT.

V usage is TRBV28 and J usage is TRBJ1-2; D is perhaps TRBD1 (6 bases). CDR1 MDHEN and CDR2 SYDVKM come from the germline V gene. The CDR3 sequence is 14 residues long. Trimming cost V 4 bases and J 7 bases, with 16 bases left between them. CDR3 DNA sequence: TGTGCCAGCAGTTCCTCGGGGGCGAGGCGTGGCTACACCTTC. Protein product: CASSSSGARRGYTF.

A few counts support this clone. The chain recombines TRBV2 with TRBJ1-6; possibly TRBD1 for D (6 bases). The V and J ends lost 5 bases and 7 bases respectively, with 15 bases between them. CDR1 and CDR2 from the germline V gene are SNHLY and FYNNEI. The CDR3 has 15 residues. The chain's CDR3 is CASSLRAGDNSPLHF. The CDR3, as DNA: TGTGCCAGCAGTCTTCGGGCAGGGGACAATTCACCCCTCCACTTT.

The CDR3 bases are TGTGCCAGCAGCTTCGGGGGGTCGGAGACCCAGTACTTC. Its protein is CASSFGGSETQYF. The chain couples TRBV28 to TRBJ2-5, with 7 bases identical to TRBD2. The CDR3 length is 13 residues. The V and J ends lost 6 bases and 5 bases, in that order; junction bases with no gene match: 6. Germline V CDR1 and CDR2: MDHEN, SYDVKM. Full variable domain (missing parts from reference TRBV28 and TRBJ2-5): DVKVTQSSRYLVKRTGEKVFLECVQDMDHENMFWYRQDPGLGLRLIYFSYDVKMKEKGDIPEGYSVSREKKERFSLILESASTNQTSMYLCASSFGGSETQYFGPGTRLLVL.

This clone was recorded a few times. The rearrangement links TRBV11-1 to TRBJ2-7, with D unclear. CDR3 length: 14 amino acids. CDR1 and CDR2 from the germline V gene are SGHAT and FQDESV (reference sequence). V shed 5 bases and J shed 2 bases, with 13 bases lying between them. CDR3 DNA: TGTGCCAGCAGCGGGAAGGGCATTACCTACGAGCAGTACTTC. It codes for CASSGKGITYEQYF.

The gene calls are TRBV28 and TRBJ2-5; D not resolved. The J call is in doubt because the DNA end fits TRBJ2-7 better. The CDR3 runs 13 residues. Germline CDR1 is MDHEN and CDR2 is SYDVKM. CDR3: CASSRYKVYEQYF. CDR3 nucleotide sequence: TGTGCCAGCAGCCGCTACAAGGTCTACGAGCAGTACTTC.